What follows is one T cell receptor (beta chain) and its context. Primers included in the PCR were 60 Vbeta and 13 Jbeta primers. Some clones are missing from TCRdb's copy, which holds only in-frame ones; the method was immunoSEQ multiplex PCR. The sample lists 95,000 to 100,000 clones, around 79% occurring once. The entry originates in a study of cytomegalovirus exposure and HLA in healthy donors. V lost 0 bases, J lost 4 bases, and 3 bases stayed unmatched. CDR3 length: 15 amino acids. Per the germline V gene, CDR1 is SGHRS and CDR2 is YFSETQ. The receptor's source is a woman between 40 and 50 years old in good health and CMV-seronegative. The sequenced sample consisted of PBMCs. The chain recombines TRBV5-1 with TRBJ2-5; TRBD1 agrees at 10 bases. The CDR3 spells CASSLAGQGIETQYF. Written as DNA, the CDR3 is TGCGCCAGCAGCTTGGCGGGACAGGGGATAGAGACCCAGTACTTC.